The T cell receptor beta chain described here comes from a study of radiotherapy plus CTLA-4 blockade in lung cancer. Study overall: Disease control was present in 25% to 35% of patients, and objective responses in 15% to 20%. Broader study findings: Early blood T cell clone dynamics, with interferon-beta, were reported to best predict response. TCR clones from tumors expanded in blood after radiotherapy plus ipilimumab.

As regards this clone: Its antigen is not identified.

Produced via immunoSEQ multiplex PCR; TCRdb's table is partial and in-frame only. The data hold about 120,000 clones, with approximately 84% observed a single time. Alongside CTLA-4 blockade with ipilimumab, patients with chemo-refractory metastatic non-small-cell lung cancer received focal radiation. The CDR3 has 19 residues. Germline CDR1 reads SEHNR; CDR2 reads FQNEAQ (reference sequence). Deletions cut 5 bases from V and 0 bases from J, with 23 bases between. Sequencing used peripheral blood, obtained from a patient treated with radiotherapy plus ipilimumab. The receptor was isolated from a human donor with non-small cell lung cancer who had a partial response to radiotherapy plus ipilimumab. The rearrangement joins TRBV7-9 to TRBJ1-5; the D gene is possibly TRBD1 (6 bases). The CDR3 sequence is CASSLSYGQSYYSNQPQHF. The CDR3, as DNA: TGTGCCAGCAGCCTGTCTTACGGACAGTCCTACTATAGCAATCAGCCCCAGCATTTT.